This is a list of T cell receptor beta chains from one sample in a study of human T cells and chemical hapten exposure. Using its own MiXCR run on the RACE reads, TCRdb lists one record per CDR3 protein. The sample lists around 75,000 distinct CDR3 sequences; 12% were seen once. The sequences come from whole blood, collected in connection with sensitization to the hapten diphenylcyclopropenone (DPC). These receptors originate from an older woman with alopecia areata. Some clones in this sample may be carry-over from other donors' samples. Each CDR3 is given with its conserved first and last residue. The order of the fields is V gene, D gene, clone size, J gene, CDR3 protein, CDR3 DNA. A D gene is named only where the DNA matches it firmly. Where a row states a size, it is once, few, many or the class of an expanded clone; other rows omit it.

TRBV7-9	TRBD1	many	TRBJ2-7	CASSWGDRVHYEQYF	TGTGCCAGCAGCTGGGGGGACAGGGTTCACTACGAGCAGTACTTC
TRBV7-3	-	many	TRBJ2-1	CASRDMPFGNEQFF	TGTGCCAGCAGGGACATGCCCTTCGGGAATGAGCAGTTCTTC
TRBV29-1	-	-	TRBJ2-3	CSAGGGTDAQYF	TGCAGCGCAGGGGGGGGCACAGATGCGCAGTATTTT
TRBV5-3	TRBD1	many	TRBJ2-1	CARSIRQGDSYNEQFF	TGTGCCAGAAGCATAAGACAGGGCGACTCCTACAATGAGCAGTTCTTC
TRBV27	-	-	TRBJ1-5	CASSLFLGYSNQPQHF	TGTGCCAGCAGTTTATTTTTGGGGTATAGCAATCAGCCCCAGCATTTT
TRBV28	-	-	TRBJ1-2	CASSFDGRYTF	TGTGCCAGCAGTTTCGACGGGCGCTACACCTTC
TRBV3-1	-	-	TRBJ1-2	CASSQLTAAYGYTF	TGTGCCAGCAGCCAATTAACTGCCGCCTATGGCTACACCTTC
TRBV27	TRBD1	many	TRBJ2-5	CASSRNRDRVLETQYF	TGTGCCAGCAGCCGAAACAGGGACAGGGTTTTGGAGACCCAGTACTTC
TRBV7-2	-	-	TRBJ2-7	CASSEGLANVQYF	TGTGCCAGCAGCGAGGGGCTAGCGAACGTGCAGTACTTC
TRBV6-2/TRBV6-3	-	-	TRBJ1-5	CASTIAPEWPQHF	TGTGCCAGCACAATCGCCCCGGAATGGCCCCAGCATTTT
TRBV12-3/TRBV12-4	TRBD1	-	TRBJ1-2	CASSLGDRGVYGYTF	TGTGCCAGCAGTTTAGGGGACAGGGGCGTCTATGGCTACACCTTC
TRBV29-1	-	-	TRBJ1-1	CSAADGTEAFF	TGCAGCGCCGCGGATGGCACTGAAGCTTTCTTT
TRBV3-1	TRBD1	-	TRBJ1-2	CASSRGQAGYTF	TGTGCCAGCAGCCGAGGACAGGCTGGCTACACCTTC
TRBV5-1	-	-	TRBJ2-3	CASRRTGTVITDTQYF	TGCGCCAGCAGAAGAACCGGGACGGTGATCACAGATACGCAGTATTTT
TRBV3-1	-	many	TRBJ2-7	CASSQDRVNYEQYF	TGTGCCAGCAGCCAAGACAGGGTGAACTACGAGCAGTACTTC
TRBV21-1	-	few	TRBJ1-1	CASSKKSPGQDTRQRIYTEAFF	TGTGCCAGCAGCAAGAAATCCCCGGGACAGGATACCCGACAGAGGATATATACTGAAGCTTTCTTT
TRBV10-3	TRBD1	-	TRBJ1-6	CATGTGQNSPLHF	TGTGCCACCGGGACAGGACAAAATTCACCCCTCCACTTT
TRBV19	TRBD1	many	TRBJ2-4	CASSATGGKNIQYF	TGTGCCAGTAGTGCCACAGGGGGCAAAAACATTCAGTACTTC
TRBV7-9	TRBD1	-	TRBJ1-4	CASSSLQGRANERLFF	TGTGCCAGCAGCTCACTACAGGGGAGGGCTAATGAAAGACTGTTTTTT
TRBV7-6	TRBD2	many	TRBJ2-1	CASSFRTSGGVIYNEQFF	TGTGCCAGCAGCTTTCGGACTAGCGGGGGAGTCATATACAATGAGCAGTTCTTC
TRBV11-2	TRBD1	many	TRBJ2-7	CASSLGTGHYEQYF	TGTGCCAGCAGCTTAGGGACAGGGCATTACGAGCAGTACTTC
TRBV18	-	few	TRBJ1-1	CASSPFRGGTEAFF	TGTGCCAGCTCACCCTTCCGGGGGGGCACTGAAGCTTTCTTT
TRBV29-1	TRBD2	many	TRBJ2-3	CSVKLAGGTDTQYF	TGCAGCGTCAAACTAGCGGGGGGAACAGATACGCAGTATTTT
TRBV12-3/TRBV12-4	-	few	TRBJ2-7	CASSGGNPPHEQYF	TGTGCCAGCAGTGGGGGTAATCCTCCCCACGAGCAGTACTTC
TRBV7-9	TRBD1	many	TRBJ1-4	CASSLGQPSDKLFF	TGTGCCAGCAGCTTGGGACAGCCGAGTGACAAACTGTTTTTT
TRBV7-8	TRBD2	many	TRBJ2-2	CASSSPRLAIRELFF	TGTGCCAGCAGCTCTCCGCGACTAGCGATCCGGGAGCTGTTTTTT